This T cell receptor beta chain was retrieved from a study of Tregs in tolerant kidney transplant recipients. Study-wide background: An approximately 3-day belatacept mixed lymphocyte reaction, sometimes plus 5-day graft donor restimulation, preceded CD4+CD25+CD127- sorting.

As concerns this clone: Its antigen remains unidentified.

Germline CDR1 and CDR2: SNHLY and FYNNEI. This CDR3 region has 14 residues. Trimming took off 3 bases at V and 7 bases at J, with 12 bases between the two ends. Clones were read by immunoSEQ multiplex PCR, and TCRdb kept only the in-frame ones, dropping some. This table holds approximately 45,000 clones, just under 97% found once. The chain has TRBV2 and TRBJ2-2; no firm D call. The sequencing sample was made of Tregs from blood cultured with allogeneic cells. This sequence originates from a human donor in good health. This CDR3 is CASSEVGTGGELFF. In DNA form, the CDR3 reads TGTGCCAGCAGTGAGGTGGGTACTGGCGGGGAGCTGTTTTTT.